This T cell receptor beta chain was documented in a study of blood T cells in healthy people across ages. Overall study: Roughly one uniquely barcoded beta molecule per two T cells was captured.

Primers used in a second PCR of roughly 6 to 12 cycles were a sample-barcoded 5' primer and a J-beta primer mix. TCRdb analysed the 5' RACE reads with MiXCR anew, one entry per CDR3 protein. The sample consists of about 830,000 distinct CDR3 sequences, 58% of them appearing once. CDR1 is MNHEY and CDR2 is SVGAGI in the germline V gene. This CDR3 region has 16 residues. Input material: blood. This clonotype was obtained from a man aged 25-45 years in good health. The rearrangement uses TRBV6-5 and TRBJ2-1; 9 bases map to TRBD1. Near its end, the DNA agrees better with TRBJ2-7, so the J call may be wrong. The CDR3 protein is CASSYSTGTGIFEQYF. In DNA, the CDR3 is TGTGCCAGCAGTTACTCGACAGGGACAGGGATTTTCGAGCAGTACTTC.